This T cell receptor beta chain stems from a study of breast tumors, draining lymph nodes, adjacent tissues. Study-wide points: Luminal-like breast cancer showed significantly greater tumor-nontumor repertoire similarity than basal-like breast cancer did. Tumors had less TCR diversity than lymph nodes, more than nontumor tissue. That most tumor T cells come from lymph nodes remained unproven. Data fit most tumor T cells coming from lymph node, expanding in tumor.

In regard to this clonotype: The antigen is unknown. The conserved phenylalanine or tryptophan normally closing the CDR3 is absent here, so this likely arose from a read error.

Breast cancer patients provided tissue from their axillary draining lymph nodes. There are 14 residues in the CDR3. CDR1 and CDR2 from the germline V gene are SGHRS and YFSETQ. TCRdb re-analysed the multiplex PCR reads in MiXCR, keeping a single row per CDR3 protein. The data show about 140,000 distinct CDR3 sequences, around a third seen once. The chain combines TRBV5-1 with TRBJ2-2, with 8 bases identical to TRBD1. This sequence originates from a female donor with breast cancer. Some clones in this sample may be carry-over from other donors' samples. Material: axillary lymph node tissue. The CDR3, as DNA: TGCGCTAGCAGCGGACAGGGTCACACCGGGGAGCTGTTTCTT. This sequence encodes CASSGQGHTGELFL.